This is a list of T cell receptor beta chains from one sample in a study of beta chain features in type 1 diabetes. Data came from immunoSEQ multiplex PCR; TCRdb stores just in-frame clones and leaves some out. The data contain 600,000 to 700,000 clones, 13% of them seen just once; the ten biggest clones take up approximately 0.022%. The specimen was naive CD4+ T cells from blood. These receptors were taken from a young man with type 1 diabetes. Each CDR3 is given with its conserved first and last residue. The order of the fields is D gene, V gene, clone size, J gene, CDR3 DNA, CDR3 protein. The D gene is left open where the match is weak. For some rows the clone size is stated as once, few or many, or as a class when expanded; others skip it.

D gene: -; V gene: TRBV11-2; clone size: few; J gene: TRBJ1-6; CDR3 DNA: TGTGCCAGCAGCCGGTTTCCACCCCTCCACTTT; CDR3 protein: CASSRFPPLHF
D gene: TRBD1; V gene: TRBV5-1; clone size: few; J gene: TRBJ1-6; CDR3 DNA: TGCGCCAGCAGATCCGGGACAGATAATTCACCCCTCCACTTT; CDR3 protein: CASRSGTDNSPLHF
D gene: -; V gene: TRBV9; clone size: -; J gene: TRBJ2-7; CDR3 DNA: TGTGCCAGCAGCCCACGATCGGGGGACAACTACGAGCAGTACTTC; CDR3 protein: CASSPRSGDNYEQYF
D gene: TRBD2; V gene: TRBV30; clone size: -; J gene: TRBJ2-7; CDR3 DNA: TGTGCCTCCATCGGGGGGGAGCATTATTACGAGCAGTACTTC; CDR3 protein: CASIGGEHYYEQYF
D gene: TRBD1; V gene: TRBV7-6; clone size: few; J gene: TRBJ1-5; CDR3 DNA: TGTGCCAGCAGCTCCAGCAAAGGGGGCGTACCGGGCCAGCCCCAGCATTTT; CDR3 protein: CASSSSKGGVPGQPQHF
D gene: TRBD1; V gene: TRBV2; clone size: -; J gene: TRBJ2-5; CDR3 DNA: TGTGCCAGCAGTGCTCTACAGGGGGCCCAAGAGACCCAGTACTTC; CDR3 protein: CASSALQGAQETQYF
D gene: -; V gene: TRBV30; clone size: -; J gene: TRBJ1-2; CDR3 DNA: TGTGCCTGGAGCTTTGTTGCTGGCTACACCTTC; CDR3 protein: CAWSFVAGYTF
D gene: -; V gene: TRBV19; clone size: few; J gene: TRBJ1-1; CDR3 DNA: TGTGCCAGTAGTATGGGTCGGATGAACACTGAAGCTTTCTTT; CDR3 protein: CASSMGRMNTEAFF
D gene: TRBD2; V gene: TRBV7-2; clone size: few; J gene: TRBJ2-1; CDR3 DNA: TGTGCCAGCAGCTTAGTCCCCCCAGCGGGAGGGTACAATGAGCAGTTCTTC; CDR3 protein: CASSLVPPAGGYNEQFF
D gene: -; V gene: TRBV4-1; clone size: few; J gene: TRBJ1-2; CDR3 DNA: TGCGCCAGCAGCCAAGGGTCTGGGAACGGCTACACCTTC; CDR3 protein: CASSQGSGNGYTF
D gene: -; V gene: TRBV30; clone size: few; J gene: TRBJ1-3; CDR3 DNA: TGTGCCTGGAGACCAGGGCGCTCTGGAAACACCATATATTTT; CDR3 protein: CAWRPGRSGNTIYF
D gene: TRBD2; V gene: TRBV7-2; clone size: -; J gene: TRBJ2-5; CDR3 DNA: TGTGCCAGCAGCTTACCGGGGGGCCAAGAGACCCAGTACTTC; CDR3 protein: CASSLPGGQETQYF
D gene: -; V gene: TRBV9; clone size: few; J gene: TRBJ1-6; CDR3 DNA: TGTGCCAGCAGCGCACAGGTAGGGGGGGAAGCTTCACCCCTCCACTTT; CDR3 protein: CASSAQVGGEASPLHF
D gene: -; V gene: TRBV5-1; clone size: -; J gene: TRBJ2-6; CDR3 DNA: TGCGCCAGCAGCGACCGTAGTGGGAAGTCCGCTGGGGCCAACGTCCTGACTTTC; CDR3 protein: CASSDRSGKSAGANVLTF
D gene: TRBD2; V gene: TRBV6-5; clone size: few; J gene: TRBJ2-1; CDR3 DNA: TGTGCCAGCAGTCGGACTAGCGGGCCGTACAATGAGCAGTTCTTC; CDR3 protein: CASSRTSGPYNEQFF
D gene: -; V gene: TRBV2; clone size: -; J gene: TRBJ1-2; CDR3 DNA: TGTGCCAGCAGTGAAGGACGGATCTATGGCTACACCTTC; CDR3 protein: CASSEGRIYGYTF
D gene: TRBD1; V gene: TRBV7-2; clone size: -; J gene: TRBJ2-7; CDR3 DNA: TGTGCCAGCAGCTCCGGGACAGGGGGCTCCTACGAGCAGTACTTC; CDR3 protein: CASSSGTGGSYEQYF
D gene: TRBD1; V gene: TRBV29-1; clone size: few; J gene: TRBJ2-1; CDR3 DNA: TGCAGCGTCAGGGACAGGGGGGCCTACAATGAGCAGTTCTTC; CDR3 protein: CSVRDRGAYNEQFF
D gene: -; V gene: TRBV7-2; clone size: few; J gene: TRBJ1-2; CDR3 DNA: TGTGCCAGCAGCGACTACATGGGCTATGGCTACACCTTC; CDR3 protein: CASSDYMGYGYTF
D gene: TRBD1; V gene: TRBV6-5; clone size: once; J gene: TRBJ2-7; CDR3 DNA: TGTGCCAGCAGTTACTCCGTTACAGGGGCCGCCTACGAGCAGTACTTC; CDR3 protein: CASSYSVTGAAYEQYF
D gene: TRBD2; V gene: TRBV19; clone size: few; J gene: TRBJ2-3; CDR3 DNA: TGTGCCAGTGGTCCGACTAGCGGGGGCACAGATACGCAGTATTTT; CDR3 protein: CASGPTSGGTDTQYF
D gene: -; V gene: TRBV18; clone size: -; J gene: TRBJ2-3; CDR3 DNA: TGTGCCAGCTCATCGATGTCCAGGGGAAGCGCAGATACGCAGTATTTT; CDR3 protein: CASSSMSRGSADTQYF
D gene: TRBD2; V gene: TRBV6-1; clone size: few; J gene: TRBJ2-1; CDR3 DNA: TGTGCCAGCAGTGATTCCCCTCGGTTGGGGGGACGGGGGGATGAGCAGTTCTTC; CDR3 protein: CASSDSPRLGGRGDEQFF
D gene: TRBD1; V gene: TRBV30; clone size: -; J gene: TRBJ1-6; CDR3 DNA: TGTGCCTCAAGCGGACAGGCTTCACCCCTCCACTTT; CDR3 protein: CASSGQASPLHF
D gene: -; V gene: TRBV25-1; clone size: few; J gene: TRBJ1-3; CDR3 DNA: TGTGCCAGTCGGGACCTCGGCAGAAACACCATATATTTT; CDR3 protein: CASRDLGRNTIYF